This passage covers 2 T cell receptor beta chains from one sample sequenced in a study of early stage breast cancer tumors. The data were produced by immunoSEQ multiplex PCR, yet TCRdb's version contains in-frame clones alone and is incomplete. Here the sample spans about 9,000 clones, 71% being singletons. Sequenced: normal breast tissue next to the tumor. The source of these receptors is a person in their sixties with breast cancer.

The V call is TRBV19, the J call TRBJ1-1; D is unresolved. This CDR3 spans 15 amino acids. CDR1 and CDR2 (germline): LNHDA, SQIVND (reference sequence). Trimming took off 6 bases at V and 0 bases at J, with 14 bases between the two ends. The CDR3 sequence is CASRQTREMNTEAFF. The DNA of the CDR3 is TGTGCCAGTAGACAGACTAGAGAAATGAACACTGAAGCTTTCTTT.

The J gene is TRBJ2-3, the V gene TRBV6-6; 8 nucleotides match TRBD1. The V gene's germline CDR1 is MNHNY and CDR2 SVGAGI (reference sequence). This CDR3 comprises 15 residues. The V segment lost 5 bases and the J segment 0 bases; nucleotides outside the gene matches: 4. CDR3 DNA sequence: TGTGCCAGCAGTAATCAGGGGGCTAGCACAGATACGCAGTATTTT. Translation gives CASSNQGASTDTQYF.